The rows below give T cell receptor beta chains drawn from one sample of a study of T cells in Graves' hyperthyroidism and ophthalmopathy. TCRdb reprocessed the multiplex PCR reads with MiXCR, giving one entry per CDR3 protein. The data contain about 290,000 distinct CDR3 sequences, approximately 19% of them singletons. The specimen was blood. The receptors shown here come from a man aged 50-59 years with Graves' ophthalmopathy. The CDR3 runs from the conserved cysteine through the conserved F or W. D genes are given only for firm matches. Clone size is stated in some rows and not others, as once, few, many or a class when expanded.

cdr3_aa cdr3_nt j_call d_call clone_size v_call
CSARESQGALNSPLHF TGCAGTGCTAGAGAATCCCAGGGCGCCCTGAATTCACCCCTCCACTTT TRBJ1-6 - - TRBV20-1
CASSLFGLAGAPDTQYF TGTGCCAGCAGCTTGTTTGGACTAGCGGGAGCTCCAGATACGCAGTATTTT TRBJ2-3 TRBD2 many TRBV5-6
CASSSSGGPSNEQFF TGTGCCAGCAGTTCCTCAGGAGGGCCCTCCAATGAGCAGTTCTTC TRBJ2-1 - - TRBV6-2/TRBV6-3
CASSLTGNTNVLTF TGTGCCAGCAGCTTGACAGGGAATACCAACGTCCTGACTTTC TRBJ2-6 - - TRBV5-6
CASSQQRRRGELFF TGTGCCAGCAGCCAACAGAGAAGACGGGGGGAGCTGTTTTTT TRBJ2-2 - few TRBV14
CASKSFSNQPQHF TGTGCCAGTAAGTCATTTAGCAATCAGCCCCAGCATTTT TRBJ1-5 - - TRBV19
CASSVSSELFEDYGYTF TGTGCCAGCAGTGTTTCGTCTGAACTATTTGAGGACTATGGCTACACCTTC TRBJ1-2 - many TRBV2
CASSLWGHPGNEKLFF TGCGCCAGCAGCTTGTGGGGACACCCAGGCAATGAAAAACTGTTTTTT TRBJ1-4 - few TRBV5-1
CASSYSAPGQGPYEQYF TGTGCCAGCAGTTACTCCGCCCCGGGACAGGGTCCCTACGAGCAGTACTTC TRBJ2-7 TRBD1 few TRBV6-6
CSAENGRTYNEQFF TGCAGTGCCGAAAACGGGAGGACCTACAATGAGCAGTTCTTC TRBJ2-1 TRBD2 - TRBV20-1
CATSDYTGAQFF TGTGCCACCAGTGATTATACAGGGGCGCAGTTCTTC TRBJ2-1 TRBD1 few TRBV24-1
CASSFGEGKETQYF TGTGCCAGCAGCTTTGGGGAGGGTAAAGAGACCCAGTACTTC TRBJ2-5 TRBD2 - TRBV4-2
CASSDRSGRNTDTQYF TGTGCCAGCAGTGATCGAAGCGGGAGAAACACAGATACGCAGTATTTT TRBJ2-3 TRBD2 many TRBV2
CSVVQNTEAFF TGCAGCGTTGTCCAGAACACTGAAGCTTTCTTT TRBJ1-1 - - TRBV29-1
CASRIRQGSNEQFF TGTGCCAGCAGGATAAGACAGGGTTCCAATGAGCAGTTCTTC TRBJ2-1 TRBD1 - TRBV12-3/TRBV12-4
CASSFGTGGYTF TGTGCCAGCAGCTTCGGGACAGGGGGCTACACCTTC TRBJ1-2 TRBD1 many TRBV11-2
CASSGSGQIGSYSNQPQHF TGTGCCAGCAGTGGATCGGGCCAAATAGGGAGTTATAGCAATCAGCCCCAGCATTTT TRBJ1-5 - many TRBV6-1
CASSSGLLGSYNEQFF TGTGCCAGCAGCTCTGGCCTTTTGGGCTCCTACAATGAGCAGTTCTTC TRBJ2-1 - many TRBV12-3/TRBV12-4
CASSLGTEKLFF TGTGCCAGCAGCTTAGGGACCGAAAAACTGTTTTTT TRBJ1-4 - many TRBV11-2
CASSLDQDGFYGYTF TGTGCCAGCAGCTTAGATCAGGACGGATTCTATGGCTACACCTTC TRBJ1-2 - few TRBV11-2
CASSPRDRDPPYGYTF TGTGCCAGCAGCCCCCGTGACAGAGACCCCCCCTATGGCTACACCTTC TRBJ1-2 - - TRBV5-6
CASSLDTDGDTQYF TGTGCCAGCAGCTTAGACACTGACGGAGATACGCAGTATTTT TRBJ2-3 - once TRBV7-3
CASSHGPGLNNEQFF TGTGCCAGCAGCCATGGTCCGGGACTCAACAATGAGCAGTTCTTC TRBJ2-1 - - TRBV14
CASSLPLSYEQYF TGTGCCAGCAGTTTACCCCTTTCCTACGAGCAGTACTTC TRBJ2-7 - many TRBV28
CASRPTTDTQYF TGTGCCAGCAGGCCTACCACAGATACGCAGTATTTT TRBJ2-3 - - TRBV12-3/TRBV12-4
CASSLGQGREYEQYF TGTGCCAGCAGCTTGGGACAGGGGAGAGAATACGAGCAGTACTTC TRBJ2-7 TRBD1 many TRBV5-8
CSVRILSGANVLTF TGCAGCGTTAGGATACTCTCTGGGGCCAACGTCCTGACTTTC TRBJ2-6 - - TRBV29-1
CASSLVAGGTEAFF TGTGCCAGCAGCTTAGTTGCGGGAGGCACTGAAGCTTTCTTT TRBJ1-1 - few TRBV11-3
CASSTGLVGDYEQYF TGTGCCAGCAGTACTGGACTAGTTGGAGACTACGAGCAGTACTTC TRBJ2-7 TRBD2 many TRBV6-1
CASSLPGGHEQYF TGCGCCAGCAGCTTGCCAGGGGGACACGAGCAGTACTTC TRBJ2-7 TRBD1 - TRBV5-1
CASSPRLTIAGELFF TGTGCCAGCAGCCCTCGACTGACTATCGCCGGGGAGCTGTTTTTT TRBJ2-2 - - TRBV9
CASSPDRASYEQYF TGTGCCAGCAGCCCTGACAGGGCTTCCTACGAGCAGTACTTC TRBJ2-7 TRBD1 few TRBV7-9
CASSQEARGEFWANVLTF TGTGCCAGCAGCCAAGAGGCCCGGGGGGAGTTCTGGGCCAACGTCCTGACTTTC TRBJ2-6 TRBD2 few TRBV3-1
CASSLALAGVNEQFF TGTGCCAGCAGCTTAGCCCTAGCGGGAGTCAATGAGCAGTTCTTC TRBJ2-1 TRBD2 - TRBV7-9
CASRIFGAYEQYF TGTGCCAGCAGAATTTTCGGGGCCTACGAGCAGTACTTC TRBJ2-7 - many TRBV2
CATSDVDGNTIYF TGTGCCACCAGTGATGTGGATGGAAACACCATATATTTT TRBJ1-3 - - TRBV24-1
CSARAPAWIGDMNTEAFF TGCAGTGCTAGAGCGCCAGCCTGGATCGGGGATATGAACACTGAAGCTTTCTTT TRBJ1-1 - many TRBV20-1
CASSGPTSGRTGYNEQFF TGTGCCAGCAGTGGGCCAACTAGCGGGAGAACAGGATACAATGAGCAGTTCTTC TRBJ2-1 TRBD2 many TRBV6-1
CAWSVQGDNSPLHF TGTGCCTGGAGTGTACAGGGCGACAATTCACCCCTCCACTTT TRBJ1-6 - - TRBV30
CSVENSGQGRTEAFF TGCAGCGTTGAAAATTCCGGACAGGGGAGGACTGAAGCTTTCTTT TRBJ1-1 TRBD1 few TRBV29-1
CASSDRGRDQPQHF TGTGCCAGCAGCGACAGGGGTCGGGATCAGCCCCAGCATTTT TRBJ1-5 TRBD1 many TRBV3-1
CASSQDLAGTTGGNEQFF TGTGCCAGCAGCCAAGACCTAGCGGGAACTACTGGGGGGAATGAGCAGTTCTTC TRBJ2-1 TRBD2 few TRBV3-1
CASSLMATTDYEQYF TGTGCCAGCAGCTTAATGGCAACGACCGACTACGAGCAGTACTTC TRBJ2-7 - many TRBV11-2
CASSHRANSPLHF TGTGCCAGCAGCCATCGTGCTAATTCACCCCTCCACTTT TRBJ1-6 - few TRBV5-8
CSANLGLVLNEQYF TGCAGTGCTAACCTGGGACTAGTCCTAAACGAGCAGTACTTC TRBJ2-7 TRBD2 many TRBV20-1
CASSFRTVASGANVLTF TGTGCCAGCAGTTTTCGGACGGTTGCCTCTGGGGCCAACGTCCTGACTTTC TRBJ2-6 - - TRBV28